This T cell receptor (beta chain) is from a study of T cell repertoires in cytomegalovirus infection. Study-level information: In the study, CMV epitopes included recently identified HLA-C-restricted and well-studied HLA-B-restricted ones.

TCRdb called the reads again in MiXCR, with one record for every CDR3 protein. The sample yields tens of thousands of distinct CDR3 sequences, about a fifth seen once. Germline V CDR1 and CDR2: SEHNR, FQNEAQ (reference sequence). The CDR3 spans 16 residues. The trim removed 2 bases at V and 0 bases at J, leaving 2 bases unmatched. In this sample, this clonotype turned up once. No antigen is known for it. This chain joins TRBV7-9 and TRBJ2-2, with 8 bases identical to TRBD1. The sequence derives from a human donor in good health (CMV status not recorded). Some clones in this sample may be carry-over from other donors' samples. The specimen was CD8+ T cells from cultured PBMCs, collected from culture after CMV antigen stimulation. The CDR3 loop is CASSLQGAANTGELFF. For the CDR3, the DNA is TGTGCCAGCAGCTTACAGGGGGCTGCGAACACCGGGGAGCTGTTTTTT.